The 4 T cell receptor beta chains reported below all come from one sample, sequenced in a study of blood T cells in healthy people across ages. Next came a second PCR, run for roughly 6 to 11 cycles, which used a sample-barcoded 5' primer along with a J-beta primer mix. TCRdb reanalysed the 5' RACE reads using MiXCR and keeps one entry per CDR3 protein. The repertoire holds about 1.6 million distinct CDR3 sequences, with roughly a third as singletons. Specimen: blood. Source of these receptors: a woman aged 30 to 39 in good health.

At least ten counts were recorded for this clonotype. The genes are TRBV20-1 and TRBJ2-1; D perhaps matches TRBD2 (6 bases). CDR3 size: 16 residues. The germline V gene has CDR1 DFQATT and CDR2 SNEGSKA (reference sequence). The V and J ends lost 3 bases and 7 bases respectively, with 22 bases between them. The CDR3 loop reads CSARSVRGGIGNEQFF. The DNA for the CDR3 is TGCAGTGCTAGGTCCGTTCGTGGCGGGATCGGGAATGAGCAGTTCTTC.

The chain employs TRBV5-1 and TRBJ2-3; 10 nucleotides line up with TRBD2. CDR1 is SGHRS and CDR2 is YFSETQ in the germline V gene. V lost 0 bases, J lost 2 bases, and 9 bases stayed unmatched. The length of the CDR3 is 18 residues. The CDR3 DNA reads as TGCGCCAGCAGCTTGGATAAACATAGCGGGAGGACCACAGATACGCAGTATTTT. Protein: CASSLDKHSGRTTDTQYF. Drawing the rest from reference TRBV5-1 and TRBJ2-3, the complete variable domain is KAGVTQTPRYLIKTRGQQVTLSCSPISGHRSVSWYQQTPGQGLQFLFEYFSETQRNKGNFPGRFSGRQFSNSRSEMNVSTLELGDSALYLCASSLDKHSGRTTDTQYFGPGTRLTVL.

Turning to this clonotype: This may come from a read error, since a much larger clone is one base off. The chain links TRBV7-2 to TRBJ2-3; a weak D match, TRBD2 (6 bases). The ends were cut back, 7 bases at V and 7 bases at J, with 21 bases in the middle. CDR3 length equals 15 residues. In germline, CDR1 is SGHTA, CDR2 FQGNSA. CDR3 coding DNA: TGTGCCAGCACCGTCCTGGTAGCGGCCCCGAATACGCAGTATTTT. Translated, it gives CASTVLVAAPNTQYF.

Comments on this clonotype: It may be a read error: a sequence one base away is much more abundant. The chain employs TRBV7-9 and TRBJ2-3, with 8 bases identical to TRBD1. Germline CDR1 reads SEHNR; CDR2 reads FQNEAQ (reference sequence). The CDR3 has 17 residues. V dropped 5 bases and J dropped 6; count of bases not matched to a gene: 16. CDR3: CASSGTTGEINLDTQYF. CDR3 coding DNA: TGTGCCAGCAGCGGAACGACAGGGGAAATAAACCTTGATACGCAGTATTTT.